The clone carrying this T cell receptor beta chain was observed a handful of times. Its antigen remains unidentified. Time point denoted: newly diagnosed GD, antithyroid drugs for less than 3 months. From RNA extracted from PBMCs, the TCR library was made. Peripheral blood, at nine milliliters, went into EDTA tubes. The sample belongs to a study of regulatory T cells in long-lasting Graves disease. About the research overall: Graves' patients with a new diagnosis had received antithyroid drugs under 3 months. Overall study findings and caveats: Sharing of public clonotypes was greater in persistent patients (about 2,700) than in new patients (around 1,000).

The V and J ends lost 6 bases and 3 bases respectively, with 15 bases between them. The CDR3 has 14 residues. CDR1 is MDHEN and CDR2 is SYDVKM in the germline V gene. Combining iRepertoire HTBI primers with Arm-PCR of CDR3 regions, the authors built TCR beta libraries. MiXCR was run by TCRdb on the multiplex PCR reads, yielding one entry per CDR3 protein. The profile covers some 490,000 distinct CDR3 sequences, with about 11% appearing a single time and about 8.9% taken by the ten largest. The sample was also reused in another study, on T cells in Graves' hyperthyroidism and ophthalmopathy. That work contributes: Graves' hyperthyroidism without ophthalmopathy progression within 18 months was termed stable.

This receptor was taken from a woman in her twenties or thirties with Graves disease. V usage is TRBV28 and J usage is TRBJ2-7; the D gene is possibly TRBD2 (5 bases). This material consisted of peripheral blood mononuclear cells (PBMCs), taken at new diagnosis, from a patient treated with antithyroid drugs. The CDR3 DNA reads as TGTGCCAGCAGGGAAGGGTCTAGCCACTACGAGCAGTACTTC. It is translated as CASREGSSHYEQYF.